The next 3 T cell receptor beta chains were all read from a single sample in a study of beta chain features in type 1 diabetes. Study results and limitations: There was a moderate but significant shortening of TCRB CDR3s in all four CD4+ subsets of Type 1 diabetes patients.

Every bit of the isolated RNA underwent reverse transcription, so sequencing read expressed TCRB transcripts. Clones were read by immunoSEQ multiplex PCR, and TCRdb kept only the in-frame ones, dropping some. The data hold 250,000 to 300,000 clones, with around 25% observed a single time. These TCRs' antigens remain unknown. The specimen sequenced was naive CD4+ T cells from blood. The source is a woman aged 30 to 39 with type 1 diabetes.

The chain couples TRBV2 to TRBJ2-5; perhaps TRBD1 as D (6 bases). CDR1 is SNHLY and CDR2 is FYNNEI in the germline V gene. With 6 bases removed from V and 7 bases from J, the gap between germline ends came to 36 bases. The length of the CDR3 is 20 residues. CDR3 protein: CASSPSRIQGGPAGLGTQYF. Written as DNA, the CDR3 is TGTGCCAGCAGCCCTTCAAGAATACAGGGCGGTCCTGCCGGATTGGGGACCCAGTACTTC.

This clone has only a few counts. The chain uses TRBV2 and TRBJ2-2, with a possible D match to TRBD1 (7 bases). The CDR3 sequence is 15 residues long. Trimming shortened V by 3 bases and J by 4 bases, and 12 bases separated the two germline ends. Germline loops: CDR1 SNHLY, CDR2 FYNNEI. The CDR3 protein is CASSEGGQITGELFF. For the CDR3, the DNA is TGTGCCAGCAGTGAGGGGGGACAGATCACCGGGGAGCTGTTTTTT.

This clone has more than one count but fewer than ten. The chain links TRBV7-3 to TRBJ2-1; D call uncertain. V gave up 6 bases and J gave up 4 bases, with 19 bases separating them. Germline CDR1 and CDR2: SGHTA and FQGTGA. The CDR3 contains 16 residues. Written as DNA, the CDR3 is TGTGCCAGCAGTCCAGGCTATTCCCCCGGATACAATGAGCAGTTCTTC. Protein: CASSPGYSPGYNEQFF.